The 11 T cell receptor beta chains below were found in one sample sequenced in a study of CD8+CD57+ T cells in acquired aplastic anemia. TCR beta VDJ and CDR3 were profiled, and genomic DNA was the template. TCRdb re-analysed the reads in MiXCR, keeping a single row per CDR3 protein. This sample has about 180,000 distinct CDR3 sequences, with nearly 50% found just once. Sequencing involved patients with CD8+CD57+ cell expansion previously shown by flow cytometry. Material: sorted CD4+, CD8+, or CD8+CD57+ T cells (not recorded which) from PBMCs. All receptors derive from a human donor with aplastic anemia.

With respect to this clonotype: This may be a read error: a much more frequent sequence differs by one nucleotide. The rearrangement links TRBV2 to TRBJ2-4; no clear D gene. The CDR3 is made up of 14 amino acids. Germline V lookup: CDR1 SNHLY, CDR2 FYNNEI. Written as DNA, the CDR3 is TGTGCCAGCAGGCTGACCATAGCCAAAAGCATTCAGTACTTC. Encoded protein: CASRLTIAKSIQYF. The full variable domain, in which reference TRBV2 and TRBJ2-4 provide the parts outside the CDR3, is EPEVTQTPSHQVTQMGQEVILRCVPISNHLYFYWYRQILGQKVEFLVSFYNNEISEKSEIFDDQFSVERPDGSNFTLKIRSTKLEDSAMYFCASRLTIAKSIQYFGAGTRLSVL.

CDR3 protein: CASSVGPGELFF. The CDR3 nucleotides read TGTGCCAGCAGCGTAGGGCCCGGGGAGCTGTTTTTT. The chain is built from TRBV9 and TRBJ2-2, with unresolved D. The germline V gene has CDR1 SGDLS and CDR2 YYNGEE. This CDR3 region has 12 residues. V lost 0 bases and J 6 bases, leaving 3 bases between the germline ends.

This chain links TRBV5-1 with TRBJ2-7; D perhaps matches TRBD1 (6 bases). Trimming removed 2 bases at V and 5 bases at J, with 11 bases between. Germline values: CDR1 SGHRS, CDR2 YFSETQ. This CDR3 comprises 13 residues. CDR3 DNA sequence: TGCGCCAGCAGCTTAGGACAGAGAGACGAGCAGTACTTC. As protein: CASSLGQRDEQYF.

This clonotype was picked up one time. V usage is TRBV11-1 and J usage is TRBJ2-6; a possible D gene is TRBD1 (5 bases). The length of the CDR3 is 19 residues. The V gene lost 2 bases and the J gene lost 0 bases, with 17 bases spanning the gap. Germline V gene data show CDR1 as SGHAT and CDR2 as FQDESV (reference sequence). CDR3 amino acids: CASSLIVTGRDSGANVLTF. CDR3 DNA sequence: TGTGCCAGCAGCTTAATCGTCACAGGCAGAGACTCTGGGGCCAACGTCCTGACTTTC.

The chain employs TRBV6-1 and TRBJ1-2, with D maybe TRBD1 (5 bases). Trimming cost V 5 bases and J 6 bases, with 19 bases left between them. The CDR3 is 15 amino acids. Per the germline V gene, CDR1 is MNHNS and CDR2 is SASEGT. DNA for the CDR3: TGTGCCAGCAGTCCCTCTCGGCCAGGGTTGGATGGCTACACCTTC. This encodes CASSPSRPGLDGYTF.

The chain carries TRBV25-1 and TRBJ1-6, with 9 bases matching TRBD1. The germline V gene encodes CDR1 MGHDK and CDR2 SYGVNS. Germline trimming cut 6 bases from V and 7 bases from J; bases unmatched to any gene: 4. The CDR3 extends over 14 amino acids. This CDR3 reads CASSSGTGNSPLHF. CDR3 nucleotide sequence: TGTGCCAGCAGCTCCGGGACAGGGAATTCACCCCTCCACTTT.

The V and J genes are TRBV3-1 and TRBJ1-2; TRBD1 matches at 7 bases. Per germline, CDR1 LGHDT and CDR2 YNNKEL (reference sequence). V trimming: 5 bases; J trimming: 8 bases; junction bases outside the gene matches: 11. The CDR3 is 14 residues long. The chain's CDR3 is CASSFNTGDGGYTF. CDR3 DNA sequence: TGTGCCAGCAGCTTTAACACAGGGGATGGCGGCTACACCTTC.

A few counts support this clonotype. The chain employs TRBV7-8 and TRBJ2-1; 12 nucleotides line up with TRBD1. Germline CDR1 and CDR2: SGHVS and FQNEAQ. J gave up 7 bases and V 3 bases, and 7 bases lay outside the gene matches. This CDR3 has 16 amino acids. CDR3 DNA: TGTGCCAGCAGCTTCTTACCGGGACAGGGGGCAAATGAGCAGTTCTTC. Translation: CASSFLPGQGANEQFF.

This clonotype was observed at least ten times. The chain combines TRBV6-1 with TRBJ1-5; D is ambiguous. Germline CDR1 is MNHNS and CDR2 is SASEGT. CDR3 length: 15 residues. Trimming left V 6 bases short and J 0 bases short, with 12 bases between. The DNA for the CDR3 is TGTGCCAGCAGAGGACCAGTAGCTAGCAATCAGCCCCAGCATTTT. Its protein is CASRGPVASNQPQHF.

As for this clonotype: At one end the junction does not follow the germline gene, possibly because of a read error. The chain is built from TRBV20-1 and TRBJ2-1; D is undetermined. The CDR3 has 13 amino acids. Per the germline V gene, CDR1 is DFQATT and CDR2 is SNEGSKA (reference sequence). The CDR3: CSARDQEPYEQLF. The CDR3 nucleotides are TGCAGTGCTAGAGATCAGGAGCCGTATGAGCAGCTCTTC.

This clonotype was detected ten times or more. The gene calls are TRBV20-1 and TRBJ1-3; TRBD1 aligns across 8 bases. The junction had 15 bases not matched to a gene; V was cut back by 1 base and J by 7 bases. The CDR3 totals 17 residues. Germline V gene lookup returns CDR1 DFQATT and CDR2 SNEGSKA (reference sequence). This CDR3 reads CSARGTIGQGRGNTIYF. The CDR3 nucleotides read TGCAGTGCTAGAGGGACCATTGGACAGGGCCGGGGGAACACCATATATTTT.